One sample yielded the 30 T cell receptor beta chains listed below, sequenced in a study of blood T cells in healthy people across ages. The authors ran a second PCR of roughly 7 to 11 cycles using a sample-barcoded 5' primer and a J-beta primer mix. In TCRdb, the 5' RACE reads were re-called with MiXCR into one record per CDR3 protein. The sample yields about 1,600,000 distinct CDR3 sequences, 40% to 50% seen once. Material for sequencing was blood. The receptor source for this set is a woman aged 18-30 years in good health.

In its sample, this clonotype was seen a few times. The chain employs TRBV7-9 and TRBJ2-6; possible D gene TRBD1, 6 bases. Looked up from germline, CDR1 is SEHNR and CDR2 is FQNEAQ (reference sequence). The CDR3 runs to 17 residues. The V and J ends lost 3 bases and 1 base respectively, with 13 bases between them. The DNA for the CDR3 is TGTGCCAGCAGCTTGGGGGCACGCCCTTCTGGGGCCAACGTCCTGACTTTC. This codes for CASSLGARPSGANVLTF.

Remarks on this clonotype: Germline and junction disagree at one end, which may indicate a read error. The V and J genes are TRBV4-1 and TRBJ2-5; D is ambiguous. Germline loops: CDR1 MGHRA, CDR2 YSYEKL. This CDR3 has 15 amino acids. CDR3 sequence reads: CANSQVLRLSERQYF. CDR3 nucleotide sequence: TGCGCCAACAGCCAAGTCCTTCGGCTTTCCGAACGGCAGTACTTC.

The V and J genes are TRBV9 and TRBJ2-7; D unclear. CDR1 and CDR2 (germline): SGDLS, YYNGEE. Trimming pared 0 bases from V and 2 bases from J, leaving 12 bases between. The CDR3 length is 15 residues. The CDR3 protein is CASSVASTEAYEQYF. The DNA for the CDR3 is TGTGCCAGCAGCGTAGCGTCGACCGAAGCCTACGAGCAGTACTTC. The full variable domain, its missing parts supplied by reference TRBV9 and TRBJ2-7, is DSGVTQTPKHLITATGQRVTLRCSPRSGDLSVYWYQQSLDQGLQFLIQYYNGEERAKGNILERFSAQQFPDLHSELNLSSLELGDSALYFCASSVASTEAYEQYFGPGTRLTVT.

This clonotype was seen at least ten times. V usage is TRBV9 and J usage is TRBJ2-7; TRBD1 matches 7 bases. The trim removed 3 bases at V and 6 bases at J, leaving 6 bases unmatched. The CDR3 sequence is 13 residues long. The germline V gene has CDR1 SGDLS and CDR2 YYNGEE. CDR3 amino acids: CASSATGMGEQYF. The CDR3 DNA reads TGTGCCAGCAGCGCGACAGGGATGGGCGAGCAGTACTTC.

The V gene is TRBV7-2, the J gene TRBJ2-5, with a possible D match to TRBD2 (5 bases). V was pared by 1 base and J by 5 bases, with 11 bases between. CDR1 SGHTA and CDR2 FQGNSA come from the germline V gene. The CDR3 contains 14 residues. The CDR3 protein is CASSLGTPVETQYF. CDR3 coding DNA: TGTGCCAGCAGCTTAGGGACTCCGGTGGAGACCCAGTACTTC.

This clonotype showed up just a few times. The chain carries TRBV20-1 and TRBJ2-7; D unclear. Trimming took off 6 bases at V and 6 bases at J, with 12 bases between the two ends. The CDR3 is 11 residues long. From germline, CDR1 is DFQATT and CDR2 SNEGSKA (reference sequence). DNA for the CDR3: TGCAGTGCGGTCCGATCGTCCGAGCAGTACTTC. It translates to CSAVRSSEQYF.

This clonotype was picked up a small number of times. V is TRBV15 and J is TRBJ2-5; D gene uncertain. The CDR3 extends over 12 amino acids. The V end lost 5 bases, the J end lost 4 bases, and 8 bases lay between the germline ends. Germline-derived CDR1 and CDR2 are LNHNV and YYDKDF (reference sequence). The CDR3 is CATSGTGETQYF. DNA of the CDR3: TGTGCCACCAGCGGAACCGGAGAGACCCAGTACTTC. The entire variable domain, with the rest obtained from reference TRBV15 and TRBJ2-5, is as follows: DAMVIQNPRYQVTQFGKPVTLSCSQTLNHNVMYWYQQKSSQAPKLLFHYYDKDFNNEADTPDNFQSRRPNTSFCFLDIRSPGLGDTAMYLCATSGTGETQYFGPGTRLLVL.

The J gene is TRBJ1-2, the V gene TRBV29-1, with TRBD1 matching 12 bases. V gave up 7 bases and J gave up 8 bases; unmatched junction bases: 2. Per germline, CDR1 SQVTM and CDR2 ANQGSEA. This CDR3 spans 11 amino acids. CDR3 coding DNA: TGCAGCGCTGGGACAGGGGGCGGCTACACCTTC. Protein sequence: CSAGTGGGYTF.

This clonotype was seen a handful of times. This CDR3 is CASSRTSGVARNEQFF. The CDR3 bases are TGTGCCAGCAGCAGGACTAGCGGGGTAGCACGCAATGAGCAGTTCTTC. The chain recombines TRBV2 with TRBJ2-1; 12 nucleotides line up with TRBD2. This CDR3 is built from 16 residues. CDR1 and CDR2 (germline): SNHLY, FYNNEI. Unmatched junction bases numbered 9, after V lost 6 bases and J lost 6 bases.

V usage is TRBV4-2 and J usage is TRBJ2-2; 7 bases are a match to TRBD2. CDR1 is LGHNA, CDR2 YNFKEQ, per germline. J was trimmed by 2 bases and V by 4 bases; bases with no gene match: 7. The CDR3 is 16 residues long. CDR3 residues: CASSLQLALNTGELFF. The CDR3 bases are TGTGCCAGCAGCCTACAACTAGCGCTCAACACCGGGGAGCTGTTTTTT.

This chain's CDR3 is CASSLRFGGRPNEKLFF. The CDR3, as DNA: TGTGCCAGCAGTTTACGATTCGGGGGGCGTCCTAATGAAAAACTGTTTTTT. This chain links TRBV12-3 or TRBV12-4 with TRBJ1-4, with D maybe TRBD1 (6 bases). The CDR3 totals 17 residues. Trimming cost V 2 bases and J 3 bases, with 16 bases left between them.

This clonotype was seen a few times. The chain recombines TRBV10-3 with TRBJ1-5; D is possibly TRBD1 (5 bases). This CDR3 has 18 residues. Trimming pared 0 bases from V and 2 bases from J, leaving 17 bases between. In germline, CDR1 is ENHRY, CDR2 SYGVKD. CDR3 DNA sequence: TGTGCCATCAGTGAGTCGTCTGGTGTGGGGGGAGGCAATCAGCCCCAGCATTTT. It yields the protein CAISESSGVGGGNQPQHF.

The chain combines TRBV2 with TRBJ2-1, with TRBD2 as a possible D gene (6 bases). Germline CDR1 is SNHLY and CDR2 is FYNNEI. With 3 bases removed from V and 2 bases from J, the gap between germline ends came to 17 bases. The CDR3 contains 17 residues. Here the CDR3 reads CASSELGGRTTYNEQFF. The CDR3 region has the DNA TGTGCCAGCAGTGAGTTGGGGGGACGGACCACCTACAATGAGCAGTTCTTC.

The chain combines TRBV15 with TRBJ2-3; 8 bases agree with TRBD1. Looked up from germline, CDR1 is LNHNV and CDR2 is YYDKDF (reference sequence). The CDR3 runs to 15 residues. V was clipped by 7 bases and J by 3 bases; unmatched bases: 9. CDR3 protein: CATTLGQGGTDTQYF. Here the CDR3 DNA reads TGTGCCACCACCCTAGGACAGGGTGGGACAGATACGCAGTATTTT.

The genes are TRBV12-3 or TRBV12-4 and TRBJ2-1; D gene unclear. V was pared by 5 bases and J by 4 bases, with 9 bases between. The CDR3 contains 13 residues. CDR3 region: CASSNTGYNEQFF. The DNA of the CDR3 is TGTGCCAGCAGTAACACTGGTTACAATGAGCAGTTCTTC.

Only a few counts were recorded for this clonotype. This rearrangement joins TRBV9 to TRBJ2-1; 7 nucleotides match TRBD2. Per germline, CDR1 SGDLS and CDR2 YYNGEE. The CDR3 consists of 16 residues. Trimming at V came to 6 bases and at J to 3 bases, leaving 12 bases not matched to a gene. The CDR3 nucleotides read TGTGCCAGCACCCCAAACCCGGGACTAATCTACAATGAGCAGTTCTTC. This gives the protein CASTPNPGLIYNEQFF.

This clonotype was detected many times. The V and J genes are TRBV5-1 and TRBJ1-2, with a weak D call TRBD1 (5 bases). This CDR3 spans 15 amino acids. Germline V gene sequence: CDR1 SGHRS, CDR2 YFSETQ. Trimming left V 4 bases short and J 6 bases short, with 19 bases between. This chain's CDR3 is CASSRSTAGGDGYTF. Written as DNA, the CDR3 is TGCGCCAGCAGCCGATCGACAGCAGGCGGTGATGGCTACACCTTC.

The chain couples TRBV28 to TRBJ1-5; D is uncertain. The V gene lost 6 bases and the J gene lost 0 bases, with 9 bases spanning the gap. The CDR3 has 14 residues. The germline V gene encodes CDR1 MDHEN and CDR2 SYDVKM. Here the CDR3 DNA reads TGTGCCAGCAGGGACCAGGTTAGCAATCAGCCCCAGCATTTT. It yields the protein CASRDQVSNQPQHF.

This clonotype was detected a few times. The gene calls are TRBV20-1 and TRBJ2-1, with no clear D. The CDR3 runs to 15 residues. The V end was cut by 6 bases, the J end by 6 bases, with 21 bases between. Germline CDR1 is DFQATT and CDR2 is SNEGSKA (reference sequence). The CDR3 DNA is TGCAGTGCCCCCAGACTTCCTGGATCTGGCAATGAGCAGTTCTTC. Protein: CSAPRLPGSGNEQFF.

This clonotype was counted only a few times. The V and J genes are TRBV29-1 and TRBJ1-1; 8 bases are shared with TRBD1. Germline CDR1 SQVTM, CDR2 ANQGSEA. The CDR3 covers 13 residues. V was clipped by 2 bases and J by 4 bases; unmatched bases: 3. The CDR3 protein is CSVEYRGSTEAFF. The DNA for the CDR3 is TGCAGCGTTGAATACAGGGGGAGCACTGAAGCTTTCTTT.

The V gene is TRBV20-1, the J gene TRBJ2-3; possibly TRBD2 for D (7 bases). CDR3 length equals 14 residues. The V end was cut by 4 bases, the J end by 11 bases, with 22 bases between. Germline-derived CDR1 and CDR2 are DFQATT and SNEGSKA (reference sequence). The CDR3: CSATRGAGVYKQYF. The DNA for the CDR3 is TGCAGTGCTACCCGGGGGGCCGGAGTGTATAAGCAGTATTTT.

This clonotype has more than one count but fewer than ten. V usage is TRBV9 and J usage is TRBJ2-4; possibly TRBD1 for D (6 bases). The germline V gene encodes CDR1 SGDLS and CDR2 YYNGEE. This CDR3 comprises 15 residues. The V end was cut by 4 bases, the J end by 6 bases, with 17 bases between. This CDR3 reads CASSPVGGGRNIQYF. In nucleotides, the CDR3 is TGTGCCAGCAGCCCAGTAGGGGGTGGAAGAAACATTCAGTACTTC.

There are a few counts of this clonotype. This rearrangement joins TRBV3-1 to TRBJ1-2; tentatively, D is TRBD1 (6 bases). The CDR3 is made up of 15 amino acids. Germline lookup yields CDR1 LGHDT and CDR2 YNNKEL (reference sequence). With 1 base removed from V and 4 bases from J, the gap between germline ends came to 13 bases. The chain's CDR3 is CASSQGLGGAYGYTF. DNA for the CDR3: TGTGCCAGCAGCCAAGGCCTCGGGGGGGCCTATGGCTACACCTTC.

The CDR3 nucleotides are TGTGCCAGCAGGAGGGGCGACAACACTGAAGCTTTCTTT. Protein sequence: CASRRGDNTEAFF. V is TRBV7-2 and J is TRBJ1-1, with a possible D match to TRBD1 (5 bases). Germline CDR1 SGHTA, CDR2 FQGNSA. With 6 bases removed from V and 2 bases from J, the gap between germline ends came to 10 bases. CDR3 length: 13 amino acids.

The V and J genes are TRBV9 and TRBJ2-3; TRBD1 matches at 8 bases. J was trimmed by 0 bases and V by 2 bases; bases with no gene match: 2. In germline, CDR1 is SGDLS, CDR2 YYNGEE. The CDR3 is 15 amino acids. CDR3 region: CASSVRGPSTDTQYF. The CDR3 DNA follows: TGTGCCAGCAGCGTCAGGGGGCCTAGCACAGATACGCAGTATTTT.

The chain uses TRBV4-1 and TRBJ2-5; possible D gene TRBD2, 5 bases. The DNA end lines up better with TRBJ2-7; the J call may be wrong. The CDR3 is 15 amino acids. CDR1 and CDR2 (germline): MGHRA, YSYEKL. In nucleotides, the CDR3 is TGCGCCAGCAGCCAAGATCCGGTTAGAGGGCACGAGCAGTACTTC. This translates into CASSQDPVRGHEQYF.

Here the CDR3 reads CASSPASETSGTDEQFF. CDR3 in DNA: TGTGCCAGCAGTCCAGCGTCCGAGACTAGCGGGACGGATGAGCAGTTCTTC. The gene calls are TRBV12-3 or TRBV12-4 and TRBJ2-1, with TRBD2 identical over 11 bases. The CDR3 spans 17 residues. V shed 5 bases and J 8 bases; nucleotides not matched to a gene: 14.

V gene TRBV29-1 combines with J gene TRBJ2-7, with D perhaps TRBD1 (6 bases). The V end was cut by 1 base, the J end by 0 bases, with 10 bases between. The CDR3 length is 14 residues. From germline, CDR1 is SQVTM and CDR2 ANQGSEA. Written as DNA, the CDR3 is TGCAGCGTTGAAGCAAGGGACACCTCCTACGAGCAGTACTTC. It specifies CSVEARDTSYEQYF.

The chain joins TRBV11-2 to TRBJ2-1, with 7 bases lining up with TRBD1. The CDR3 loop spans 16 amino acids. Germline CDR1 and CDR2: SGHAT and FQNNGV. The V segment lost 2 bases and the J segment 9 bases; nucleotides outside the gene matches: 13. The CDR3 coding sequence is TGTGCCAGCAGCTTACACCGGGACAGAGTCCGGGGTGAGCAGTTCTTC. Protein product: CASSLHRDRVRGEQFF.

CDR3 residues: CASSSEHQETQYF. The CDR3 region has the DNA TGTGCCAGCAGTTCCGAGCACCAAGAGACCCAGTACTTC. The chain has TRBV27 and TRBJ2-5, with no clear D. This CDR3 is 13 amino acids long. Per germline, CDR1 MNHEY and CDR2 SMNVEV (reference sequence). The V end was cut by 4 bases, the J end by 0 bases, with 6 bases between.